These 19 T cell receptor beta chains originate from one sample sequenced in a study of blood T cell repertoires in COVID-19. Measured with immunoSEQ multiplex PCR; TCRdb has only the in-frame clones, and not every one. The data contain roughly 100,000 clones, roughly 87% of them singletons. Sequencing input: peripheral blood. These receptors all stem from a human donor in a cohort sampled during active COVID-19.

This clone was seen more than once but under ten times. The chain employs TRBV5-4 and TRBJ1-6; no clear D. The CDR3 is 15 residues long. Trimming took 4 bases from V and 0 from J, leaving 8 bases between them. CDR1 SGHNT and CDR2 YYREEE come from the germline V gene (reference sequence). CDR3 in DNA: TGTGCCAGCAGCAGGGAGGGCTCCTATAATTCACCCCTCCACTTT. This encodes CASSREGSYNSPLHF.

The V gene is TRBV6-2 or TRBV6-3, the J gene TRBJ1-1; D not resolved. The ends were cut back, 6 bases at V and 1 base at J, with 12 bases in the middle. This CDR3 is built from 14 residues. The V gene's germline CDR1 is MNHEY and CDR2 SVGEGT. CDR3 DNA: TGTGCCAGCAGCCCTACCGCGGCGAACACTGAAGCTTTCTTT. Translation: CASSPTAANTEAFF.

Worth noting for this clone: Other nucleotide sequences from this sample produce the same CDR3. This rearrangement joins TRBV3-1 (or the pseudogene TRBV3-2) to TRBJ1-1; a weak D match, TRBD1 (6 bases). Germline values: CDR1 LGHDT, CDR2 YNNKEL (reference sequence). The V end lost 2 bases, the J end lost 4 bases, and 11 bases lay between the germline ends. This CDR3 is built from 14 residues. CDR3 in amino acids: CASSQTGGGTEAFF. As DNA, the CDR3 is TGTGCCAGCAGCCAAACGGGGGGCGGCACTGAAGCTTTCTTT.

The chain combines TRBV3-1 (or the pseudogene TRBV3-2) with TRBJ2-5, with 13 bases that match TRBD2. V was clipped by 4 bases and J by 4 bases; unmatched bases: 3. In germline, CDR1 is LGHDT, CDR2 YNNKEL (reference sequence). This CDR3 is built from 15 residues. Here the CDR3 DNA reads TGTGCCAGCAGCCTAGGACTAGCGGGAGTAGAGACCCAGTACTTC. The encoded protein is CASSLGLAGVETQYF.

This rearrangement joins TRBV5-4 to TRBJ2-3; the D gene is possibly TRBD1 (5 bases). Germline V lookup: CDR1 SGHNT, CDR2 YYREEE (reference sequence). Trimming shortened V by 3 bases and J by 2 bases, and 10 bases separated the two germline ends. The length of the CDR3 is 14 residues. CDR3 region: CASSSPTDTDTQYF. Here the CDR3 DNA reads TGTGCCAGCAGCTCACCGACAGACACAGATACGCAGTATTTT.

The chain has TRBV12-3 or TRBV12-4 and TRBJ2-7; no definite D call. The CDR3 runs to 13 residues. Trimming pared 1 base from V and 3 bases from J, leaving 7 bases between. Here the CDR3 reads CASSLEGDYEQYF. The DNA of the CDR3 is TGTGCCAGCAGTTTAGAAGGAGACTACGAGCAGTACTTC.

The rearrangement links TRBV28 to TRBJ1-1, with 12 positions matching TRBD1. The CDR3 runs 15 residues. V trimming: 6 bases; J trimming: 11 bases; junction bases outside the gene matches: 13. CDR1 and CDR2 from the germline V gene are MDHEN and SYDVKM. CDR3 in amino acids: CASRLPGTGGVGAFF. As DNA, the CDR3 is TGTGCCAGCAGGCTTCCCGGGACAGGGGGCGTGGGGGCTTTCTTT.

The CDR3 loop reads CASSQGRGAEAFF. CDR3 bases: TGTGCCAGCAGTCAGGGGCGAGGCGCTGAAGCTTTCTTT. The genes are TRBV12-3 or TRBV12-4 and TRBJ1-1; weak D call: TRBD1 (6 bases). The germline V and J ends were trimmed by 5 bases and 6 bases, with 13 bases remaining between them. There are 13 residues in the CDR3.

The chain uses TRBV19 and TRBJ2-1; 7 bases are shared with TRBD2. Looked up from germline, CDR1 is LNHDA and CDR2 is SQIVND (reference sequence). This CDR3 has 15 amino acids. J lost 3 bases, V lost 7 bases, and 9 bases had no gene match. CDR3 in DNA: TGTGCCAGTACGGACCGGGACTACCTCTACAATGAGCAGTTCTTC. As protein: CASTDRDYLYNEQFF.

This clone was counted once. CDR3 amino acids: CASRRERGGSYNSPLHF. DNA for the CDR3: TGTGCCAGCAGGAGAGAGCGGGGCGGCTCCTATAATTCACCCCTCCACTTT. The chain links TRBV2 to TRBJ1-6, with D perhaps matching TRBD1 (5 bases). V was clipped by 6 bases and J by 0 bases, with 15 bases between them. The CDR3 length is 17 residues. Germline V lookup: CDR1 SNHLY, CDR2 FYNNEI.

This chain connects TRBV10-3 to TRBJ2-7; TRBD2 matches 8 bases. CDR1 is ENHRY and CDR2 is SYGVKD in the germline V gene. V lost 3 bases, J lost 0 bases, and 7 bases stayed unmatched. The CDR3 is made up of 16 amino acids. Here the CDR3 reads CAISDPKRGPSYEQYF. The CDR3 nucleotides read TGTGCCATCAGTGATCCCAAGCGGGGGCCCTCCTACGAGCAGTACTTC.

This chain links TRBV4-1 with TRBJ2-3; 7 bases are shared with TRBD1. This CDR3 has 15 amino acids. With V trimmed by 4 bases and J by 2 bases, 6 bases remained unmatched. CDR1 and CDR2 from the germline V gene are MGHRA and YSYEKL. The CDR3 protein is CASSREGANTDTQYF. The CDR3 DNA follows: TGCGCCAGCAGCCGAGAGGGGGCTAACACAGATACGCAGTATTTT.

In its sample, this clone was seen a few times. V is TRBV19 and J is TRBJ1-1; D is ambiguous. The CDR3 extends over 12 amino acids. Germline V CDR1 and CDR2: LNHDA, SQIVND (reference sequence). V lost 6 bases to trimming and J lost 7 bases, with 12 bases between them. The CDR3: CASSRSQSEAFF. The CDR3 DNA sequence: TGTGCCAGTAGCAGATCCCAAAGTGAAGCTTTCTTT.

To note about this clone: At one boundary the junction diverges from the germline segment, which might be a read error. The V gene is TRBV9, the J gene TRBJ1-2; D not certain. CDR3 length: 16 residues. Germline assignment: CDR1 SGDLS and CDR2 YYNGEE. This CDR3 is CASSYKTAGNPYSYTF. DNA for the CDR3: TGTGCCAGCAGCTACAAGACTGCCGGGAACCCCTATAGCTACACCTTC.

This clone was seen a few times. V usage is TRBV28 and J usage is TRBJ2-1; D perhaps matches TRBD2 (5 bases). Trimming cost V 3 bases and J 4 bases, with 13 bases left between them. There are 15 residues in the CDR3. From germline, CDR1 is MDHEN and CDR2 SYDVKM. Here the CDR3 reads CASSFVGSAYNEQFF. The CDR3 region has the DNA TGTGCCAGCAGTTTTGTTGGTAGCGCTTACAATGAGCAGTTCTTC.

V is TRBV19 and J is TRBJ2-5, with D possibly matching TRBD1 (5 bases). Trimming cost V 3 bases and J 1 base, with 12 bases left between them. The CDR3 is made up of 15 amino acids. Germline values: CDR1 LNHDA, CDR2 SQIVND (reference sequence). In DNA, the CDR3 is TGTGCCAGTAGTATTTTAAAGGGGCCCCAAGAGACCCAGTACTTC. Protein sequence: CASSILKGPQETQYF. The full variable domain, rest sourced from reference TRBV19 and TRBJ2-5, is DGGITQSPKYLFRKEGQNVTLSCEQNLNHDAMYWYRQDPGQGLRLIYYSQIVNDFQKGDIAEGYSVSREKKESFPLTVTSAQKNPTAFYLCASSILKGPQETQYFGPGTRLLVL.

The chain employs TRBV2 and TRBJ2-1; 11 nucleotides line up with TRBD2. The trim removed 6 bases at V and 2 bases at J, leaving 3 bases unmatched. Looked up from germline, CDR1 is SNHLY and CDR2 is FYNNEI. The CDR3 spans 15 residues. The CDR3 protein is CASRDSGGAYNEQFF. CDR3 coding DNA: TGTGCCAGCAGGGATAGCGGGGGGGCCTACAATGAGCAGTTCTTC. The full variable domain, completed using reference TRBV2 and TRBJ2-1, is EPEVTQTPSHQVTQMGQEVILRCVPISNHLYFYWYRQILGQKVEFLVSFYNNEISEKSEIFDDQFSVERPDGSNFTLKIRSTKLEDSAMYFCASRDSGGAYNEQFFGPGTRLTVL.

V is TRBV7-3 and J is TRBJ2-3, with D possibly TRBD1 on 5 matching bases. From germline, CDR1 is SGHTA and CDR2 FQGTGA. V was shortened by 2 bases and J by 7 bases, with 13 bases between the two germline ends. The CDR3 sequence is 14 residues long. The CDR3 DNA is TGTGCCAGCAGCTTACAGGGTCTCAAGAATACGCAGTATTTT. It codes for CASSLQGLKNTQYF.

The chain links TRBV4-2 to TRBJ2-3, with 10 bases identical to TRBD2. CDR1 LGHNA and CDR2 YNFKEQ come from the germline V gene. The CDR3 runs to 20 residues. Trimming took 0 bases from V and 6 from J; bases not matched to a gene: 18. CDR3: CASSQERRRSSGGHRDTQYF. In DNA, the CDR3 is TGTGCCAGCAGCCAAGAGAGGCGGCGTTCTAGCGGGGGCCACCGGGATACGCAGTATTTT.